These 11 T cell receptor beta chains came from one sample sequenced in a study of radiotherapy plus CTLA-4 blockade in lung cancer. Using immunoSEQ multiplex PCR, the repertoire was profiled, and TCRdb retains in-frame clones only, with some absent. There are about 70,000 clones in the sample; around 77% occur only once, and 15% to 20% lies in the top ten. The sample here was peripheral blood, taken from a patient treated with radiotherapy plus ipilimumab. These receptors all stem from a human donor with non-small cell lung cancer whose response to radiotherapy plus ipilimumab could not be evaluated. Some clones in this sample may be carry-over from other donors' samples.

The chain recombines TRBV30 with TRBJ2-3, with a possible D match to TRBD2 (5 bases). The V end was cut by 4 bases, the J end by 6 bases, with 17 bases between. CDR1 GTSNPN and CDR2 SVGIG come from the germline V gene (reference sequence). The CDR3 has 14 amino acids. Here the CDR3 reads CAWKRTRAGDTQYF. The CDR3 DNA reads as TGTGCCTGGAAAAGGACTCGGGCGGGCGATACGCAGTATTTT.

Concerning this clone itself: At one end the junction does not follow the germline gene, possibly because of a read error. This chain uses TRBV7-7 with TRBJ2-2; no clear D gene. In germline, CDR1 is SSHAT, CDR2 FNYEAQ (reference sequence). The CDR3 loop spans 14 amino acids. For the CDR3, the DNA is TGTGCTAGCAGGCTGCTAGAGAACACCGGGGAGCTGTTTTTT. It yields the protein CASRLLENTGELFF.

V is TRBV7-2 and J is TRBJ1-6; tentatively, D is TRBD1 (5 bases). Trimming took 7 bases from V and 4 from J, leaving 14 bases between them. This CDR3 is built from 15 residues. The V gene's germline CDR1 is SGHTA and CDR2 FQGNSA. CDR3 nucleotides: TGTGCCAGCATCCCCTCGACAGTGTATAATTCACCCCTCCACTTT. Protein product: CASIPSTVYNSPLHF. The full variable domain, completed using reference TRBV7-2 and TRBJ1-6, is GAGVSQSPSNKVTEKGKDVELRCDPISGHTALYWYRQSLGQGLEFLIYFQGNSAPDKSGLPSDRFSAERTGGSVSTLTIQRTQQEDSAVYLCASIPSTVYNSPLHFGNGTRLTVT.

V and J are TRBV5-1 and TRBJ1-4; 10 bases are a match to TRBD1. Trimming cost V 4 bases and J 5 bases; bases outside gene matches: 8. This CDR3 has 16 amino acids. Germline loops: CDR1 SGHRS, CDR2 YFSETQ. The CDR3 region is CASSTGQGVTNEKLFF. The DNA of the CDR3 is TGCGCCAGCAGCACAGGACAGGGGGTGACAAATGAAAAACTGTTTTTT.

The gene calls are TRBV7-9 and TRBJ2-1, with 10 bases aligning to TRBD1. The V gene end was trimmed by 5 bases and the J gene end by 8 bases; junction bases not matched to a gene: 6. This CDR3 region has 14 residues. Germline CDR1 is SEHNR and CDR2 is FQNEAQ (reference sequence). CDR3 residues: CASSPRTGGDEQFF. The DNA of the CDR3 is TGTGCCAGCAGCCCAAGGACAGGGGGGGATGAGCAGTTCTTC.

V is TRBV10-3 and J is TRBJ1-1; no clear D. The CDR3 extends over 12 amino acids. Looked up from germline, CDR1 is ENHRY and CDR2 is SYGVKD. Trimming removed 6 bases at V and 9 bases at J, with 14 bases between. CDR3 bases: TGTGCCATCAGCGGTGACACTTCACAAGCTTTCTTT. This encodes CAISGDTSQAFF.

The DNA for the CDR3 is TGCGCCAGCAGCTTGAGGGCAGGGGGAGAAGAGACCCAGTACTTC. Its protein is CASSLRAGGEETQYF. The chain employs TRBV5-1 and TRBJ2-5; 7 bases map to TRBD1. Losses at the gene ends were 1 base for V and 3 bases for J; bases not matched to a gene: 6. The CDR3 is 15 residues long. CDR1 is SGHRS and CDR2 is YFSETQ in the germline V gene.

There are a few counts of this clone. V usage is TRBV7-9 and J usage is TRBJ2-7, with D tentatively TRBD2 (6 bases). Germline CDR1 SEHNR, CDR2 FQNEAQ (reference sequence). The CDR3 consists of 12 residues. Trimming removed 5 bases at V and 5 bases at J, with 10 bases between. CDR3 sequence (DNA): TGTGCCAGCAGCCGACTAGTAGACGAGCAGTACTTC. Translation: CASSRLVDEQYF.

V usage is TRBV10-3 and J usage is TRBJ2-3; 13 bases fit TRBD2. The germline V gene has CDR1 ENHRY and CDR2 SYGVKD. This CDR3 has 14 amino acids. The V and J ends lost 7 bases and 3 bases, in that order; junction bases with no gene match: 1. DNA of the CDR3: TGTGCCATCAAGACTAGCGGGGGGACAGATACGCAGTATTTT. Translating gives CAIKTSGGTDTQYF.

This clone occurred a few times. The chain links TRBV5-1 to TRBJ1-6; 9 nucleotides align to TRBD1. There are 15 residues in the CDR3. After removal of 1 base from V and 7 bases from J, the junction contained 3 bases not matched to a gene. In germline, CDR1 is SGHRS, CDR2 YFSETQ. The CDR3 here is CASSLTGGMNSPLHF. The CDR3 DNA follows: TGCGCCAGCAGCTTGACAGGGGGCATGAATTCACCCCTCCACTTT.

The V gene is TRBV5-1, the J gene TRBJ2-1, with 13 bases aligning to TRBD2. Germline V lookup: CDR1 SGHRS, CDR2 YFSETQ. The V gene end was trimmed by 4 bases and the J gene end by 2 bases; junction bases not matched to a gene: 3. This CDR3 is built from 16 residues. CDR3 loop: CASSPGTSGTYNEQFF. CDR3 DNA: TGCGCCAGCAGCCCTGGGACTAGCGGGACCTACAATGAGCAGTTCTTC.